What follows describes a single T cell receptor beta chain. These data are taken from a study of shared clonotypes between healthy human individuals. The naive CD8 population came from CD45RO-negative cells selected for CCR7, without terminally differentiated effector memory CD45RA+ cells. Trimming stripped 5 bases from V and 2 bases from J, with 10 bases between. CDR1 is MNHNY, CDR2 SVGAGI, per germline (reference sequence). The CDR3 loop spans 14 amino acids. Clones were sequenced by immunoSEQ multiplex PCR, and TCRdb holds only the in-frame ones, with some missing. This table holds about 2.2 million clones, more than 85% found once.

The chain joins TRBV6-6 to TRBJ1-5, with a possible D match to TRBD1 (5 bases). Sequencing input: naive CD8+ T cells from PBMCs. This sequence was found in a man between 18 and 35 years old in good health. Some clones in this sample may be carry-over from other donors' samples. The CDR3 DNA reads TGTGCCAGCAGTGGGAGGGGCGGCAATCAGCCCCAGCATTTT. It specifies CASSGRGGNQPQHF.